Below, one T cell receptor (beta chain) is given with its context. TCRdb reanalysed the 5' RACE reads using MiXCR and keeps one entry per CDR3 protein. The sample consists of some 1,700,000 distinct CDR3 sequences, under 35% of them appearing once. These data are taken from a study of identical twins. The CDR3 is 16 residues long. V was trimmed by 1 base and J by 2 bases, leaving 15 bases between them. The V gene's germline CDR1 is PRHDT and CDR2 FYEKMQ (reference sequence). J is TRBJ2-7 and V is TRBV13; D ambiguous. Sample: cord blood. This receptor was obtained from a newborn girl in good health. For the CDR3, the DNA is TGTGCCAGCAGCTTAGCTTCCCCACAAGTGACCTACGAGCAGTACTTC. Its protein product is CASSLASPQVTYEQYF.